Sequencing of this T cell receptor (beta chain) was carried out in a study of chemoradiotherapy in HPV16-positive cancers (dated by TCRdb to between 2022 and 2023). Background for the entire study: Functional T-cell assays on cells from a couple of HPV16-positive patients defined candidate HPV-specific T-cell clones and common TCR motifs. Next, the candidate HPV-specific TCRs and motifs were followed in TCR repertoires from around 93 patients with HPV-related cancers. The study set out to ask whether T-cell immunity against the HPV oncoproteins E6 and E7 changes over the course of chemoradiotherapy and whether that immunity affects survival. Overall study results and their limits: Expansion of candidate HPV-specific clones and E7-related TCR motifs was observed in the tumor microenvironment during treatment, whereas no such expansion was observed for non-HPV-specific T cells. Improved recurrence-free survival in HPV16-positive patients was associated with expansion of HPV-responsive T cells during chemoradiotherapy. Only two HPV16-positive patients were used to derive the functional definition of HPV-specific T cells, and the survival association was reported for HPV16-positive patients.

Library creation used the immunoSEQ multiplex PCR assay. What TCRdb holds here is the immuneACCESS table cut down to in-frame rearrangements. Part of the clones is not present; checked against another copy, under half of the missing clones reflect an unresolved V gene, and the others are unexplained. Here the sample has around 2,100 clones; approximately 86% occur a single time. About 20% of the sample comes from the top ten. Measured from the cysteine to the phenylalanine, the CDR3 is 12 residues long. Left in the record is the CDR3 DNA by itself, 36 bases read in frame from the first base. V is cut by 4 bases and J by 9 bases, and the space between the germline ends is 10 bases. From the germline V gene (reference sequence), CDR1 is MNHEY and CDR2 is SMNVEV. A word on this clone: Its recognized antigen is unknown. Base-call qualities are not available, and no considerably larger clone is one nucleotide away.

Repertoires were sampled multiple times during chemoradiotherapy, which allowed clonal expansion in the tumor microenvironment to be followed. The chain is made from TRBV27 and TRBJ1-5; no D gene is confidently identified. This TCR came from a human donor with HPV-associated anogenital cancer. Sequencing used tumor tissue, obtained from a patient who underwent chemoradiotherapy. This receptor carries the CDR3 CASSSPPGPQHF. In nucleotide form, the sequence is TGTGCCAGCAGTTCCCCCCCGGGGCCCCAGCATTTT.